This TCR beta chain was recorded in a study of siplizumab effects on memory and regulatory T cells. The study's findings and limits: Confirmation that proliferating Tregs from siplizumab cultures had suppressive function was not obtained. Unstimulated subsets captured only a minor fraction of alloreactive clones. The diversity of naive T cells seemed greater than that of memory cells, and their alloresponse contribution seemed major.

There are a few counts of this clone. Its antigen is as yet unknown. Each sample yielded approximately 9 x 10^4 assayed TCR templates. Sequenced by immunoSEQ multiplex PCR; TCRdb stores in-frame clones only, minus some. The data contain approximately 110,000 clones, 90% to 95% of them singletons. Deletions cut 5 bases from V and 1 base from J, with 11 bases between. The CDR3 totals 13 residues. CDR1 is SQVTM, CDR2 ANQGSEA, per germline. This chain links TRBV29-1 with TRBJ1-1; D unclear. This clonotype was sampled from a human donor in good health. Sequenced input: CD4+ T cells sorted from blood. The DNA for the CDR3 is TGCAGCGTTATTGTGTACACGAACACTGAAGCTTTCTTT. It yields the protein CSVIVYTNTEAFF.